This TCR beta chain is drawn from a study of read filtering for tumor transcriptome and immune sequencing. About the research overall: Revised staging placed roughly 8 patients in R-ISS I, 15 to 20 in II, 6 or 7 in III. Notes on the study in general: The CD138-negative fraction was mixed bone marrow immune cells, not pure T cells. Dropping single-read clonotypes raised IR-seq and RNA-seq shared-clonotype correlation. Compared with RNA-seq, IR-seq gave much higher clonotype depth and reliability.

Germline-derived CDR1 and CDR2 are SGHAT and FQDESV (reference sequence). Trimming cost V 1 base and J 6 bases, with 4 bases left between them. The CDR3 is made up of 12 amino acids. Molecular barcoded adaptors covering alpha/delta and beta/gamma chains were used on roughly 370 ng RNA. Each CDR3 protein is one row after TCRdb ran MiXCR on the reads. Among under 60,000 distinct CDR3 sequences listed, less than 20% were seen once. This clonotype has ten or more counts. Its antigen is not known. This chain links TRBV11-1 with TRBJ2-1; D not certain. The sequenced material came from a population of CD138-negative cells sorted from bone marrow. The sequence was collected from a donor at least 40 years old with multiple myeloma. DNA for the CDR3: TGTGCCAGCAGCTTAGTCAGCAATGAGCAGTTCTTC. Its protein is CASSLVSNEQFF.